The 8 T cell receptor beta chains given below trace back to one sample, sequenced in a study of blood T cell repertoires in COVID-19. The method was immunoSEQ multiplex PCR; TCRdb's version includes in-frame clones alone and lacks a portion of them. Seen here are fewer than 70,000 clones, approximately 80% observed once, and the top ten hold about 6%. The sequenced sample was peripheral blood. All receptors derive from a woman aged 60-75 years with acute or convalescent COVID-19.

This clone was observed a few times. V gene TRBV6-5 combines with J gene TRBJ2-1; D perhaps matches TRBD2 (6 bases). This CDR3 spans 13 amino acids. The ends were cut back, 2 bases at V and 8 bases at J, with 10 bases in the middle. Germline CDR1 reads MNHEY; CDR2 reads SVGAGI. Here the CDR3 reads CASSYGWGDEQFF. The CDR3 region has the DNA TGTGCCAGCAGTTACGGTTGGGGGGATGAGCAGTTCTTC.

Details on this clone: The germline gene is not matched at one end of the junction; a read error may be the cause. The chain carries TRBV6-1 and TRBJ1-1, with 7 bases that match TRBD1. The CDR3 is 14 residues long. The V gene's germline CDR1 is MNHNS and CDR2 SASEGT. DNA of the CDR3: TGTGCCAGCTGTGACAGGGTAAGGGACACTGAAGCTTTCTTT. Translated: CASCDRVRDTEAFF.

This chain joins TRBV24-1 and TRBJ1-5; TRBD1 agrees at 9 bases. CDR3 length: 15 residues. Germline V gives CDR1 KGHDR, CDR2 SFDVKD. The trim removed 6 bases at V and 4 bases at J, leaving 6 bases unmatched. CDR3 nucleotides: TGTGCCACCAGTCAGGGACAGGGCATAAATCAGCCCCAGCATTTT. This gives the protein CATSQGQGINQPQHF.

The J gene is TRBJ1-4, the V gene TRBV10-3; 9 nucleotides agree with TRBD1. Trimming took 8 bases from V and 5 from J; bases not matched to a gene: 6. CDR3 length: 14 residues. Germline CDR1 is ENHRY and CDR2 is SYGVKD. The CDR3 reads CAIAKQGANEKLFF. CDR3 nucleotide sequence: TGTGCCATCGCAAAACAGGGGGCAAATGAAAAACTGTTTTTT.

V usage is TRBV9 and J usage is TRBJ2-7; 7 bases match TRBD1. CDR1 SGDLS and CDR2 YYNGEE come from the germline V gene. The CDR3 has 13 amino acids. Losses at the gene ends were 7 bases for V and 1 base for J; bases not matched to a gene: 5. The CDR3 coding sequence is TGTGCCAGCGGCCCGGGACAGTCCTACGAGCAGTACTTC. Protein product: CASGPGQSYEQYF.

In its sample, this clone was seen once. The chain uses TRBV5-8 and TRBJ2-1, with D possibly being TRBD1 (5 bases). Germline-derived CDR1 and CDR2 are SGHTS and YDEGEE. Trimming left V 3 bases short and J 4 bases short, with 14 bases between. The CDR3 spans 15 residues. The CDR3 nucleotides read TGTGCCAGCAGCTCAAGGGGTCCCCAATACAATGAGCAGTTCTTC. It yields the protein CASSSRGPQYNEQFF.

Only one count was recorded for this clone. The chain carries TRBV9 and TRBJ1-1, with TRBD1 identical over 9 bases. There are 15 residues in the CDR3. Germline CDR1 reads SGDLS; CDR2 reads YYNGEE. Germline trimming cut 2 bases from V and 6 bases from J; bases unmatched to any gene: 8. This CDR3 is CASSVEQGAFSEAFF. DNA of the CDR3: TGTGCCAGCAGCGTGGAACAGGGGGCATTCTCTGAAGCTTTCTTT. The variable domain in full, completed from reference TRBV9 and TRBJ1-1, reads DSGVTQTPKHLITATGQRVTLRCSPRSGDLSVYWYQQSLDQGLQFLIQYYNGEERAKGNILERFSAQQFPDLHSELNLSSLELGDSALYFCASSVEQGAFSEAFFGQGTRLTVV.

The V call is TRBV7-9, the J call TRBJ1-2, with unresolved D. Per the germline V gene, CDR1 is SEHNR and CDR2 is FQNEAQ (reference sequence). The V and J ends lost 1 base and 5 bases respectively, with 14 bases between them. CDR3 length equals 15 residues. The CDR3, as DNA: TGTGCCAGCAGCTTAGAGCCGTCCAGGATATATGGCTACACCTTC. This translates into CASSLEPSRIYGYTF.